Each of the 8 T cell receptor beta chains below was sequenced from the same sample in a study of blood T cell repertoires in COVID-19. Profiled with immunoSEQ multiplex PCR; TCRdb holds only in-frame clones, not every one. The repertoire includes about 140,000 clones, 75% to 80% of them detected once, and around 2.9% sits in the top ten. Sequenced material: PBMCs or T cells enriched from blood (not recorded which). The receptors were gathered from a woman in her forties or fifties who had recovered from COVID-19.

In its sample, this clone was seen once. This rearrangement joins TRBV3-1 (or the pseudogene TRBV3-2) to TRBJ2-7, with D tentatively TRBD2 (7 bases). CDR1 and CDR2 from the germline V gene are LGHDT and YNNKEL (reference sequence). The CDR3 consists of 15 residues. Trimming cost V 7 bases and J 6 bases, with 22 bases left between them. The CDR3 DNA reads TGTGCCAGCAACCAGGGGAGGGGGGCAGGCTCCGAGCAGTACTTC. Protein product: CASNQGRGAGSEQYF.

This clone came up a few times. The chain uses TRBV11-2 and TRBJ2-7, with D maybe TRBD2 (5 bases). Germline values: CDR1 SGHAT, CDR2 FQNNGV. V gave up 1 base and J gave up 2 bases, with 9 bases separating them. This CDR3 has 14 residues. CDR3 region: CASSLGTDTYEQYF. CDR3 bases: TGTGCCAGCAGCTTAGGGACTGACACCTACGAGCAGTACTTC. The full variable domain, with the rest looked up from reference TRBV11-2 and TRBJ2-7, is EAGVAQSPRYKIIEKRQSVAFWCNPISGHATLYWYQQILGQGPKLLIQFQNNGVVDDSQLPKDRFSAERLKGVDSTLKIQPAKLEDSAVYLCASSLGTDTYEQYFGPGTRLTVT.

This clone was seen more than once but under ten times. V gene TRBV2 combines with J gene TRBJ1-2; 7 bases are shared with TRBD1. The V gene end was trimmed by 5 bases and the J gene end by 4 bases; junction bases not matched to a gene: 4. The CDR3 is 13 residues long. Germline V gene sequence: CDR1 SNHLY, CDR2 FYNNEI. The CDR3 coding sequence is TGTGCCAGCAGTACAACAGGGGCCTATGGCTACACCTTC. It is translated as CASSTTGAYGYTF.

In DNA, the CDR3 is TGTGCCAGCAGCCAGTATTCCGGGGCCTACGAGCAGTACTTC. Translating gives CASSQYSGAYEQYF. The genes are TRBV3-1 (or the pseudogene TRBV3-2) and TRBJ2-7; TRBD2 is a possible D gene (5 bases). This CDR3 contains 14 residues. V was trimmed by 3 bases and J by 2 bases, leaving 11 bases between them. Germline assignment: CDR1 LGHDT and CDR2 YNNKEL (reference sequence).

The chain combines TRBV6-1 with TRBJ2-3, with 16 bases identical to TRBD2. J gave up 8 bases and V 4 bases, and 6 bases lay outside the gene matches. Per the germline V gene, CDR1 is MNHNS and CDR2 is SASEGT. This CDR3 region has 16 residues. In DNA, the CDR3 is TGTGCCAGCAGTGCCGCCGGGACTAGCGGGAGGGGTACGCAGTATTTT. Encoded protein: CASSAAGTSGRGTQYF.

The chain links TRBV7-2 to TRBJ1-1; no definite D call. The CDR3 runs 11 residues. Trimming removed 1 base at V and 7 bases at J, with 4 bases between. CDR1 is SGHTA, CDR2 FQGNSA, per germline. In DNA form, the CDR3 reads TGTGCCAGCAGCTTAGGTTATGAAGCTTTCTTT. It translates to CASSLGYEAFF. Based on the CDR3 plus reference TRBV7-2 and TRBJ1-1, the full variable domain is GAGVSQSPSNKVTEKGKDVELRCDPISGHTALYWYRQSLGQGLEFLIYFQGNSAPDKSGLPSDRFSAERTGGSVSTLTIQRTQQEDSAVYLCASSLGYEAFFGQGTRLTVV.

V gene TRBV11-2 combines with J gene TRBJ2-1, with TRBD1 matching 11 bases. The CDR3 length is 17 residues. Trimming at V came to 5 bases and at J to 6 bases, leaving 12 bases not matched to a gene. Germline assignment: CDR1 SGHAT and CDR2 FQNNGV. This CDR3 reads CASSPDRGLSFSNEQFF. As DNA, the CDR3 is TGTGCCAGCAGCCCGGACAGGGGGCTTTCTTTCAGCAATGAGCAGTTCTTC.

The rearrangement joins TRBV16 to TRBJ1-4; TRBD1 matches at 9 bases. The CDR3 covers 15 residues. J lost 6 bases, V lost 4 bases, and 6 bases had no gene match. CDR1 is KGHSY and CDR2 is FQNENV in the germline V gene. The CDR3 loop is CASSRVGTGYEKLFF. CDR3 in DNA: TGTGCCAGCAGCCGGGTCGGGACAGGGTATGAAAAACTGTTTTTT.